This TCR beta chain was identified during a study of T cells in Graves' hyperthyroidism and ophthalmopathy (dated by TCRdb to the late 2010s). Regarding the complete study: Peripheral blood samples were taken at the time of initial diagnosis, prior to any treatment. TCR V-J signatures able to tell the groups apart were searched for in a discovery cohort of 100 or so patients, of whom 43 had Graves' ophthalmopathy and about 60 had stable Graves' hyperthyroidism. Prospective prediction of ophthalmopathy was tested in an independent validation cohort of some 20 hyperthyroidism patients and some 17 patients who later progressed to ophthalmopathy. The roughly 91 discovery patients were randomly split 7:3 into training and test sets. The study also compared thyroid tissue and blood T-cell repertoires from about 6 Graves' hyperthyroidism patients. After sampling, hyperthyroidism patients received methimazole starting at 30 mg daily, and ophthalmopathy patients received high-dose intravenous methylprednisolone. According to the paper, TCR Vbeta CDR3 sequencing was carried out on approximately 140 peripheral blood samples, which came from 40 to 45 ophthalmopathy, fewer than 80 hyperthyroidism and approximately 17 progressor patients. The research as a whole found: Blood samples also contained most of the expanded thyroid clonotypes (frequency above 0.001), which suggests that blood repertoires may reflect thyroid immune responses. During validation, the model predicted progression to ophthalmopathy a median of about 6.3 months ahead of onset, with roughly 65% sensitivity and 72% to 85% specificity. A model built on a 13 V-J signature distinguished ophthalmopathy from stable hyperthyroidism, reaching roughly 88% sensitivity and approximately 83% specificity in cross-validation and 80%/75% in testing. Sample size was not statistically predetermined, and investigators were not blinded to group allocation.

Stable Graves' hyperthyroidism was defined as no progression to ophthalmopathy during 18 months of follow-up. The hyperthyroidism patients were between 18 and 65 years old and newly diagnosed, with a disease duration of less than 2 months. Exclusion was applied to patients with uncontrolled infections, other autoimmune diseases, pregnancy or lactation. Diagnoses were based on clinical symptoms, serum thyroxine and TRAb, thyroid ultrasound and orbital computed tomography. PBMCs were separated from roughly 10 ml of fresh peripheral blood using Ficoll-Paque density gradient centrifugation. Trizol reagent was used to extract total RNA, and RNA quality was then checked on an Agilent 2100 Bioanalyzer. A few counts support this clonotype. The antigen it binds to is not known. Per-base quality was not reported, and no clone a single base away is much larger than it. The TCR beta CDR3 regions were amplified from RNA transcripts. For the first round of RT-PCR on the TCR CDR3, the HTBI primer set was used together with the Qiagen OneStep RT-PCR kit. Libraries were constructed in a second round of multiplex PCR, after which size selection and purification were performed. Libraries were sequenced paired-end with 100 bp reads on an Illumina HiSeq2000. From the authors' description of their analysis: SOAPnuke was used to process the raw data, with reads discarded if the reads contained adapters or uncalled bases, had a mean Phred below 15, or lacked an exact constant-primer or identifier match. High-quality paired reads were merged with COPE v1.2.5, and unique nucleotide sequences were defined as clonotypes. MiTCR v1.1 was used to align clonotypes to the IMGT TRBV, TRBD and TRBJ reference segments. The analysis included only V-J combinations with a frequency above 0.0001, which together covered approximately 99% of the repertoires. A TCS score was defined as the ratio of F50 (clonal expansion) to E x V (chaos), with BLOSUM62-based TCRdist applied between CDR3 peptides within each V-J. Welch's t-statistics and random forest reduced 514 V-J features to 13, which were used in a naive Bayes classifier (R e1071). TCRdb reprocessed the public reads (quality trimming at Q25 with fastp, clone calling with MiXCR) and kept in-frame beta chains. Rows merge per CDR3 protein into single entries with the most common DNA and genes. The V and J calls and clone size come from TCRdb's table, not from the authors' own analysis. The sample includes some 460,000 distinct CDR3 sequences, with 15% to 18% observed a single time. Almost 8% of the sample goes to the ten largest clones.

Material: blood. The receptor's source is a woman aged 18-29 years with Graves' hyperthyroidism.

The nucleotide sequence is given as TGTGCCAGCAGTTCCTACTCTGGGGCCAACGTCCTGACTTTC. This codes for CASSSYSGANVLTF. The sequence links TRBV6-2 or TRBV6-3 to TRBJ2-6, with no reliable assignment of the D segment. Counted from cysteine to phenylalanine, this CDR3 has 14 amino acids. Only the CDR3 part of the read is kept: 42 bases, read in frame from the first base. At the junction V is shortened by 4 bases and J by 0 bases, with 4 bases in between. According to the germline V gene, CDR1 reads MNHEY and CDR2 reads SVGEGT.